Listed below are T cell receptor beta chains from one sample, sequenced in a study of tumor T cells in aggressive B-cell lymphoma. TCRdb's copy holds only in-frame clones and misses some; the assay was immunoSEQ multiplex PCR. Of about 3,200 clones in the sample, about 89% were seen once. Material: tumor tissue. These receptors originate from an adult with diffuse large B cell lymphoma. CDR3s include the opening cysteine and the closing phenylalanine or tryptophan. The D gene is left open where the match is weak. Only part of the rows carry a size: once, few, many, or a class if the clone is expanded.

J gene,clone size,D gene,V gene,CDR3 DNA,CDR3 protein
TRBJ2-3,once,-,TRBV9,TGTGCCAGCAGTACCCCTTCTCGGGATACTCAGTATTTT,CASSTPSRDTQYF
TRBJ1-1,once,-,TRBV7-2,TGTGCCAGCAGCTTAGGTTGGGGGGGGGCCCGGGGGACTGAAGCTTTCTTT,CASSLGWGGARGTEAFF
TRBJ2-7,-,TRBD2,TRBV4-3,TGCGCCAGCAGCCAAGATCGGTGGGCGGGAGGGAGGTACGAGCAGTACTTC,CASSQDRWAGGRYEQYF
TRBJ1-2,-,-,TRBV14,TGTGCCAGCAGCCGAGGCTCAGGGTTTCGAGGCTACACCTTC,CASSRGSGFRGYTF
TRBJ1-1,few,-,TRBV9,TGTGCCAGCAGCGGTCGAGGAAGGCGGGACGATGTGGGCACTGAAGCTTTCTTT,CASSGRGRRDDVGTEAFF
TRBJ2-2,-,-,TRBV7-3,TGTGCCAGCAGGTCGGACGGATCGGGGACCGGGGAGCTGTTTTTT,CASRSDGSGTGELFF
TRBJ2-7,-,-,TRBV2,TGTGCCAGCACGCCGAGAACCTACAGGGCGAAAAACGAGCAGTACTTC,CASTPRTYRAKNEQYF
TRBJ1-1,-,-,TRBV7-9,TGTGCCAGCAGCTTAGTGGAAGCGGTTTCTGAAGCTTTCTTC,CASSLVEAVSEAFF
TRBJ2-3,-,TRBD2,TRBV5-8,TGTGCCAGCAGCTTTCGGCTAGCGGGAGTAGATACGCAGTATTTT,CASSFRLAGVDTQYF
TRBJ2-7,-,-,TRBV21-1,TGTGCCAGCAGCAAAGTTCAGGGGGTGGGGGAGCAGTACTTC,CASSKVQGVGEQYF
TRBJ1-4,few,TRBD1,TRBV12-5,TGTGCTAGTGGCCTACCGGGACAGTTTATTAAAGAAAAACTGTTTTTT,CASGLPGQFIKEKLFF
TRBJ1-1,-,-,TRBV4-3,TGCGCCAGCAGCCAATTGTTCGGGTCGGCTTTCTTT,CASSQLFGSAFF
TRBJ2-5,-,TRBD2,TRBV19,TGTGCCAGTAGTACCGCTAGCGGCAGCCAAGAGACCCAGTACTTC,CASSTASGSQETQYF
TRBJ2-4,-,-,TRBV19,TGTGCCAGTAGTATAGGGCCGAAAAACATTCAGTACTTC,CASSIGPKNIQYF
TRBJ1-1,once,-,TRBV5-1,TGCGCCAGCAGCTTGGGTCAGGTCACTGAAGCTTTCTTT,CASSLGQVTEAFF
TRBJ1-2,-,-,TRBV28,TGTGCCAGCATAGGGGGAGGGGGCTACACCTTC,CASIGGGGYTF
TRBJ2-2,once,-,TRBV5-1,TGCGCCAGCAGCTATTCGGGCACCGGGGAGCTGTTTTTT,CASSYSGTGELFF
TRBJ1-5,once,-,TRBV4-1,TGCGCCAGCAGCCAAGAAATGTCAGGGTTCCTCAATCAGCCCCAGCATTTT,CASSQEMSGFLNQPQHF
TRBJ1-1,-,-,TRBV18,TGTGCCAGCTCACCACCGACTCTCAGGGGCAACACTGAAGCTTTCTTT,CASSPPTLRGNTEAFF
TRBJ2-5,-,-,TRBV5-1,TGCGCCAGCAGCTTTATGAGGGGGTCGACCCAGTACTTC,CASSFMRGSTQYF
TRBJ2-2,-,-,TRBV10-3,TGTGCCATGCGGAGGGTCCTCACCGGGGAGCTGTTTTTT,CAMRRVLTGELFF
TRBJ1-2,-,-,TRBV6-4,TGTGCCAGCAGCGTCGTCCTGGGAGACTATGGCTACACCTTC,CASSVVLGDYGYTF
TRBJ2-1,-,-,TRBV6-5,TGTGCCAGCAGTTACTCAAGGCGGGAGCAGTTCTTC,CASSYSRREQFF
TRBJ1-4,-,TRBD1,TRBV5-4,TGTGCCAGCAGCGCCGGGACAGGGGTGGGTGAAAAACTGTTTTTT,CASSAGTGVGEKLFF
TRBJ2-3,-,TRBD2,TRBV19,TGTGCCAGCTCTTACAGGATGAGCGGGGCGGCAGATACGCAGTATTTT,CASSYRMSGAADTQYF
TRBJ2-2,-,-,TRBV1,TGCACCAGCAGCCTAAGGGGGTGGGACACCGGGGAGCTGTTTTTT,CTSSLRGWDTGELFF
TRBJ2-7,-,-,TRBV19,TGTGCCAGTAGTCCTACCAACTCCTACGAGCAGTACTTC,CASSPTNSYEQYF
TRBJ1-1,-,TRBD1,TRBV7-3,TGTGCCAGCAGCTCCGGGACAGGGTCCACTGAAGCTTTCTTT,CASSSGTGSTEAFF
TRBJ1-2,-,-,TRBV27,TGTGCCAGCAATTTGGGACAAAACTATGGCTACACCTTC,CASNLGQNYGYTF
TRBJ1-3,-,-,TRBV15,TGTGCCACCAGCCGGGGTACGGGAAACACCATATATTTT,CATSRGTGNTIYF
TRBJ2-4,-,-,TRBV5-4,TGTGCCAGCAGCTTGACAGGGGGGGGAAACATTCAGTACTTC,CASSLTGGGNIQYF
TRBJ2-7,-,TRBD2,TRBV6-4,TGTGCCAGTTCGACTAGCGGCCCCGGGGCCAACGAGCAGTACTTC,CASSTSGPGANEQYF
TRBJ2-7,-,TRBD1,TRBV29-1,TGCAGCGTTGAGTGGGACAGGGCCTATGGGGAGCAGTACTTC,CSVEWDRAYGEQYF
TRBJ1-2,-,-,TRBV29-1,TGCAGCGTTGCGGGGAGCCGGAATGGCTACACCTTC,CSVAGSRNGYTF
TRBJ1-4,-,-,TRBV7-9,TGTGCCAGCAGCTTAGGGCCTAATGAAAAACTGTTTTTT,CASSLGPNEKLFF
TRBJ1-5,-,-,TRBV7-8,TGTGCCAGCAGCCTCGGCGGAGGAGGTCAGCCCCAGCATTTT,CASSLGGGGQPQHF
TRBJ1-1,once,-,TRBV7-6,TGTGCCAGCAGCCCCGGTACTGAAGCTTTCTTT,CASSPGTEAFF
TRBJ2-3,-,-,TRBV27,TGTGCCAGCAGTTTAAACCCTCGAGACACAGATACGCAGTATTTT,CASSLNPRDTDTQYF
TRBJ2-2,-,-,TRBV5-6,TGTGCCAGCAGCTCTCTCTGGAACACCGGGGAGCTGTTTTTT,CASSSLWNTGELFF
TRBJ2-4,-,TRBD1,TRBV12-5,TGTGCTAGTGGTTTGGTACAGGGACAGGGACTCAAAAACATTCAGTACTTC,CASGLVQGQGLKNIQYF
TRBJ1-2,-,-,TRBV28,TGTGCCAGCAGTTTCGACGGGATATCGAGAGGCTACACCTTC,CASSFDGISRGYTF
TRBJ2-7,-,-,TRBV27,TGTGCCAGCAGTTCAACCGCGGGGTGGATTTACGAGCAGTACTTC,CASSSTAGWIYEQYF
TRBJ2-7,-,-,TRBV5-6,TGTGCCAGCAGCTTGGAGGGGGAGGGTCGGTACGAGCAGTACTTC,CASSLEGEGRYEQYF
TRBJ1-2,-,-,TRBV28,TGTGCCAGCAGACGAGGCCGGGATTTATATGGCTACACCTTC,CASRRGRDLYGYTF
TRBJ1-2,-,-,TRBV27,TGTGCCAGCAGTCTCGACAGAAACTATGGCTACACCTTC,CASSLDRNYGYTF
TRBJ2-3,-,-,TRBV2,TGTGCCAGCAGGGCCGGACTACCCCGAGGTACGCAGTATTTT,CASRAGLPRGTQYF
TRBJ2-4,-,TRBD1,TRBV29-1,TGCAGCGTTGAAGGGATATCACAGGGGAAAAACATTCAGTACTTC,CSVEGISQGKNIQYF
TRBJ2-7,-,-,TRBV20-1,TGCAGTGCTAGACCCGACGAGCAGTACTTC,CSARPDEQYF
TRBJ2-1,-,TRBD2,TRBV9,TGTGCCAGCAGCGCCGCTAGCGGCTCCTACAATGAGCAGTTCTTC,CASSAASGSYNEQFF
TRBJ1-2,-,-,TRBV4-3,TGCGCCAGCAGCCAAGACCTATCCCGCTATGGCTACACCTTC,CASSQDLSRYGYTF
TRBJ1-1,-,TRBD1,TRBV6-5,TGTGCCAGCAGGTTTCGACAGGGGGTAGAAGCTTTCTTT,CASRFRQGVEAFF
TRBJ2-5,-,-,TRBV27,TGTGCCAGCGGGCACCAATATCAAGAGACCCAGTACTTC,CASGHQYQETQYF
TRBJ1-1,-,TRBD1,TRBV19,TGTGCCAGTAGTATTGACAGGGGGGATGAAGCTTTCTTT,CASSIDRGDEAFF